This T cell receptor (beta chain) stems from a study of blood T cell repertoires in COVID-19. Study-wide background: Acute and convalescent COVID-19 specimens originated in the United States, Italy and Spain. Sources were T cells, B-cell-depleted T cells, or PBMCs; the material itself was cDNA or gDNA.

This table comes from immunoSEQ multiplex PCR, and its TCRdb copy is limited to in-frame clones, with some not included. Among 110,000 or so clones listed, roughly four fifths were seen once. The CDR3 is 16 amino acids. V was clipped by 4 bases and J by 2 bases; unmatched bases: 3. Germline-derived CDR1 and CDR2 are SGHRS and YFSETQ. The sequencing sample was made of peripheral blood. The receptor comes from a human donor in a cohort sampled during active COVID-19. The J gene is TRBJ2-7, the V gene TRBV5-1, with 16 bases identical to TRBD2. In DNA, the CDR3 is TGCGCCAGCAGCCTCGGGACTAGCGGGGGGGCCTACGAGCAGTACTTC. Its protein product is CASSLGTSGGAYEQYF.